These T cell receptor beta chains were read from a single sample in a study of patients and donors after allogeneic stem cell transplantation. Each CDR3 protein is one row after TCRdb ran MiXCR on the RT-PCR reads. The table lists fewer than 25,000 distinct CDR3 sequences, around 28% of them singletons. Source material: blood, either unsorted or a sorted T cell fraction (not recorded which). All receptors derive from a human donor who was either an allogeneic HSCT recipient or a stem cell or donor lymphocyte infusion donor (not recorded which). It is not recorded whose cells these are; they may come from a transplant donor. Both conserved end residues are part of each CDR3. Each record gives: V gene, clone size, D gene, J gene, CDR3 DNA, CDR3 protein. D genes are given only for firm matches. The size entry is marked missing in some rows and otherwise reads once, few, many or a size class.

TRBV7-4	NA	NA	TRBJ1-2	TGTGCCAGCAGCTCCCAAGGTTCCCTCTATGGCTACACCTTC	CASSSQGSLYGYTF
TRBV12-3/TRBV12-4	many	TRBD1	TRBJ1-4	TGTGCCAGCAGTTTAGCAGGACAGGCAACTAATGAAAAACTGTTTTTT	CASSLAGQATNEKLFF
TRBV5-8	few	NA	TRBJ1-2	TGTGCCAGCAGCTCCTGGGGCCTCCTAACCCTGTATGGCTACACCTTC	CASSSWGLLTLYGYTF
TRBV5-1	NA	NA	TRBJ1-5	TGCGCCAGCAGCTTTCGGGATATGAGGAATCAGCCCCAGCATTTT	CASSFRDMRNQPQHF
TRBV10-3	few	NA	TRBJ2-3	TGTGCCATCAGTGACTATACGGATACGCAGTATTTT	CAISDYTDTQYF
TRBV24-1	NA	NA	TRBJ1-2	TGTGCCACCAGTGACCTGGGCTTCAACTATGGCTACACCTTC	CATSDLGFNYGYTF
TRBV7-9	many	NA	TRBJ1-6	TGTGCCAGCAGCTTTTGGCAGTATAATTCACCCCTCCACTTT	CASSFWQYNSPLHF
TRBV12-3/TRBV12-4	medium-sized	NA	TRBJ2-1	TGTGCCAGCAGGCCAATCGGGGGTCGCTACAATGAGCAGTTCTTC	CASRPIGGRYNEQFF
TRBV27	NA	NA	TRBJ2-3	TGTGCCAGCAGTCCCATGTTTCGGCGACAATTCACAGATACGCAGTATTTT	CASSPMFRRQFTDTQYF
TRBV4-3	few	NA	TRBJ2-3	TGCGCCAGCAGCGAAAGTCCCTACGGAGATACGCAGTATTTT	CASSESPYGDTQYF
TRBV5-1	NA	TRBD1	TRBJ1-1	TGCGCCAGCAGCTATGAACGAGTGTTGGGCAGGGGGCACATCTCCATTGAAGCTTTCTTT	CASSYERVLGRGHISIEAFF
TRBV10-3	many	NA	TRBJ1-2	TGTGCCATCAGTCAGACAGGCAATGGCTACACCTTC	CAISQTGNGYTF
TRBV6-1	medium-sized	NA	TRBJ1-1	TGTGCCAGCAGTGAATCTCAAGGGTTAACTGAAGCTTTCTTT	CASSESQGLTEAFF
TRBV5-1	few	NA	TRBJ1-1	TGCGCCAGCAGCTTGGGGGTCATGAACACTGAAGCTTTCTTT	CASSLGVMNTEAFF
TRBV2	few	NA	TRBJ1-4	TGTGCCAGCAAGAGACAGGCCCCTAATGAAAAACTGTTTTTT	CASKRQAPNEKLFF
TRBV20-1	few	NA	TRBJ1-1	TGCAGTGCTAGAGATAACAGTTTTAACACTGAAGCTTTCTTT	CSARDNSFNTEAFF
TRBV7-8	NA	TRBD1	TRBJ1-6	TGTGCCAGCAGCAAGGGGAGGGGGCCCTATAATTCACCCCTCCACTTT	CASSKGRGPYNSPLHF